Sequencing of this T cell receptor beta chain was carried out in a study of identical twins. The CDR3 consists of 17 residues. Germline V gives CDR1 DFQATT, CDR2 SNEGSKA (reference sequence). V lost 5 bases, J lost 0 bases, and 12 bases stayed unmatched. This clonotype was counted only a few times. The target antigen is unknown. General study results and limits: Insertions were fewer in abundant cord blood beta clonotypes, whereas memory repertoires showed none of this pattern. It was out-of-frame TCR alpha sharing in monozygotic twins that models underestimated. Invariant T cells like MAIT and iNKT could partly confound the zero-insertion analyses.

TCRdb itself ran the 5' RACE reads through MiXCR, one entry per CDR3 protein. The profile shows about 720,000 distinct CDR3 sequences, approximately 9% of them singletons. The same sample was also used in a study of yellow fever vaccine responses in identical twins. This second report adds: Twins' vaccine T cell response reportedly gave the appearance of partial convergence and partial personalization.

V and J are TRBV20-1 and TRBJ2-1, with 8 bases fitting TRBD2. The sequence was obtained from a woman between 18 and 29 years old in good health. The source material was PBMCs. The CDR3, as DNA: TGCAGTGCTCCGCGTAGCGGGGTCCTTAGCTCCTACAATGAGCAGTTCTTC. Protein product: CSAPRSGVLSSYNEQFF.